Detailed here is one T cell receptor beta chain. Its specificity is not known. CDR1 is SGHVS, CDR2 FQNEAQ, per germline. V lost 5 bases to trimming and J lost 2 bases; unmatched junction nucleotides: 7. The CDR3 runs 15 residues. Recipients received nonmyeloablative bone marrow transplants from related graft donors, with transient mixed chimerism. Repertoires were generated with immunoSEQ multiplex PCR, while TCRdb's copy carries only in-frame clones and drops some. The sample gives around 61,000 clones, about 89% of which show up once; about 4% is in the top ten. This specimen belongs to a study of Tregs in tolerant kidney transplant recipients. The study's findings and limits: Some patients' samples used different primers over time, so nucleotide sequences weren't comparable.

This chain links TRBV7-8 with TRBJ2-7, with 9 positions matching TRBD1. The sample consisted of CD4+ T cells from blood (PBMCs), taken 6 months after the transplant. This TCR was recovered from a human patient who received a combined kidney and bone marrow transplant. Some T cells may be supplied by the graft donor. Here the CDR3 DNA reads TGTGCCAGCAGCGTCACCGGGACAGGGACCTACGAGCAGTACTTC. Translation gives CASSVTGTGTYEQYF.